These T cell receptor beta chains were read from a single sample in a study of molecular identifiers for immune sequencing clone quantification. TCRdb recomputed calls from the PCR reads with MiXCR, one row per CDR3 protein. The repertoire consists of some 580,000 distinct CDR3 sequences, with roughly 25% occurring once and the leading ten covering approximately 0.75%. Sequenced: naive CD8+ T cells from blood, with Jurkat cell RNA spiked in. Source of these receptors: a human donor in good health. Some libraries in this study had Jurkat cell RNA spiked in. Each CDR3 is given with its conserved first and last residue. Where a row states a size, it is once, few, many or the class of an expanded clone; other rows omit it.

TRBV12-3/TRBV12-4	many	TRBJ2-4	CASSDGLAKNIQYF
TRBV4-1	many	TRBJ1-5	CASSHSDRLGDQPQHF
TRBV12-3/TRBV12-4	many	TRBJ2-5	CASSLLGQGAETQYF
TRBV6-1	many	TRBJ2-7	CASHYDWSYEQYF
TRBV4-1	NA	TRBJ2-3	CASSQESGQGRADTQYF
TRBV4-3	many	TRBJ2-7	CASSQGDRDYEQYF
TRBV7-9	few	TRBJ2-7	CASSSLTENSYEQYF
TRBV27	NA	TRBJ2-7	CASSLQGLSLEQYF
TRBV11-3	NA	TRBJ2-3	CASSFRHLTDTQYF
TRBV20-1	few	TRBJ2-7	CSAIGLRDINYEQYF
TRBV9	NA	TRBJ2-2	CASSVGDRLYTGELFF
TRBV5-6	few	TRBJ2-7	CASSWGRVYEQYF
TRBV4-1	NA	TRBJ2-7	CASSQHQPGRDIFYEQYF
TRBV24-1	few	TRBJ2-1	CATSDGTSVNEQFF
TRBV6-2/TRBV6-3	many	TRBJ1-1	CASSYARNTEAFF
TRBV14	NA	TRBJ2-4	CASSREEAKNIQYF
TRBV2	few	TRBJ2-1	CASSEGTDPGEQFF